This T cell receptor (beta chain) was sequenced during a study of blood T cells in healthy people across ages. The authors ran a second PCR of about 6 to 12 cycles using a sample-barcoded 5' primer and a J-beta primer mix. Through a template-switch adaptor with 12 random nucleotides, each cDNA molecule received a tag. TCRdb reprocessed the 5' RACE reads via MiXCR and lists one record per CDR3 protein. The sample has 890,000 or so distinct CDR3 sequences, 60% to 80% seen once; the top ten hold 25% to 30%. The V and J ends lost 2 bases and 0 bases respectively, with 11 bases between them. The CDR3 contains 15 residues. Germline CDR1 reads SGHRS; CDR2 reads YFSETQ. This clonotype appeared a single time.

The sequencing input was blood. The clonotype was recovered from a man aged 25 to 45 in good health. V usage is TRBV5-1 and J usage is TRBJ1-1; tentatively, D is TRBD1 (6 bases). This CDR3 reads CASSLLQGLNTEAFF. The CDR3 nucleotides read TGCGCCAGCAGCTTATTACAGGGTTTGAACACTGAAGCTTTCTTT.